Here is one TCR beta chain with its context. The specificity of this receptor is unknown. No quality values exist for individual bases; no much larger clone is one base distant. The data are from a study of cytomegalovirus exposure and HLA in healthy donors (dated by TCRdb to about 2017). About the study as a whole: An earlier analysis of around 600 of the donors reported approximately 300 Gb of sequence data and roughly 100 million unique TCR beta sequences from 150 million to 200 million T cells. Roughly 5 DR-DQ haplotypes were treated as single units for association and clustering because of strong linkage in the cohort. Among the roughly 410 genotyped donors, around 79% belonged to the genetic ancestry cluster associated with self-reported Caucasian donors. The study aimed to test whether signatures of past pathogen exposure could be identified by cataloging public T cell receptors. A later analysis re-examined previously published TCR beta repertoires from over 500 donors and added high-resolution HLA genotyping to investigate patterns of TCR occurrence. In a later genetic analysis, genome-wide SNP genotypes for about three fifths of the 666 donors were used, and that subset was treated as a discovery cohort. In the later analysis, no new phenotypic data were used to find candidate immune exposures; instead, reliance was placed on TCR beta sequences and their occurrence across donors. The number of donors typed differed by locus, with 629-630 for A, B, C, DRB1 and DQB1, more than 500 for DQA1, over 600 for DPA1, and about 450 for DPB1. Every discovery cohort repertoire had been produced on one sequencing platform. An earlier analysis of some 500 of the donors used high-throughput TCR beta sequencing to judge whether each TCR beta V gene segment behaved as functional or pseudogenic. Donor age, sex, ethnicity and CMV serostatus were compiled together with the repertoire data. Approximately 310 gigabases of sequencing data and approximately 85 million unique TCR sequences were included in an early release covering roughly 700 HLA-typed donors. The study profiled the T cell repertoires of hundreds of subjects by immunosequencing and related them to cytomegalovirus serostatus. High-throughput TCR immunosequencing, statistical association of individual TCRs with disease status, and machine learning were combined to predict cytomegalovirus infection status. Both class I and class II loci were covered by HLA typing, at four-digit resolution. Among about 400 genotyped donors of the cohort, an average of around 250,000 unique TCR beta nucleotide sequences was sequenced per donor, of which about 18% were non-productive. In addition to the first cohort of 650 to 750 subjects, a separate validation cohort of 130 or so different subjects was used.

The cohort was made up of 650 to 700 healthy bone marrow donors. At the time of sampling, every cohort member was nominally healthy, though immune exposures that went unrecorded were likely present. The donor tested CMV seronegative, placing the donor among the approximately 360 seronegative members of the cohort. A peripheral blood sample was provided by each donor, and peripheral blood mononuclear cells were used for TCR beta sequencing. Genomic DNA extraction from the blood cell samples was performed with the Qiagen DNeasy Blood Extraction Kit. The library was built by means of the immunoSEQ multiplex PCR assay. A mixture of 60 forward primers for TCR Vbeta segments and 13 reverse primers for TCR Jbeta segments was used in the multiplex PCR. The CDR3 region of rearranged TCR beta genes was amplified from genomic DNA by a multiplex PCR assay. The amplified TCR beta libraries were sequenced on the Illumina HiSeq System as 87-base-pair reads. The authors' analysis ran thus. A later analysis tallied some 79 million unique TCR beta chains across the approximately 670 repertoires, and around 9.9 million of those chains were shared by two or more donors. A nearest-neighbor algorithm error-corrected the raw reads and collapsed the reads into unique sequences, merging closely related sequences to remove PCR and sequencing errors. V, D and J gene segments were assigned by aligning CDR3 sequences to IMGT reference sequences. For a sequence to be retained, at least a six-nucleotide match to both a V gene segment and a J gene segment was required. Rearrangements were classified as productive when the CDR3 lacked stop codons and remained in frame with V and J, and all other rearrangements were classified as non-productive. Following IMGT convention, CDR3 was defined as the stretch from the second conserved V-encoded cysteine up to the conserved J-encoded phenylalanine. The earlier analysis of about 500 of the donors excluded sequences that lacked an unambiguous match to a single V gene segment. In an earlier analysis of some 590 of the donors, a V segment was called functional when productive rearrangements were above 56.7%, and segregating when the standard deviation between donors exceeded 5%. A statistical classification framework was developed to diagnose cytomegalovirus status using the catalog of TCR beta chain sequences. In a later analysis, TCR nucleotide sequences were compared against IMGT/GENE-DB human TR gene sequences so that V and J genes could be assigned. The TCRdist pipeline was used in a later analysis to assign CDR3 sequences and most-parsimonious VDJ recombination scenarios. In a later analysis, each TCR beta chain was defined by its CDR3 amino acid sequence together with its V-gene family, and reads without a unique V-gene family were excluded. A later analysis removed 592 highly shared, low-generation-probability nucleotide sequences to deal with suspected cross-contamination and a sequencing artifact. In a later analysis, a clonal expansion index for each public chain was calculated from normalized within-repertoire ranks of inferred template counts. In a later analysis, generation probabilities were computed using a VDJ recombination model fitted to out-of-frame rearrangements, and the results were checked against IGoR. A later analysis scored TCR-TCR, TCR-HLA and TCR-CMV co-occurrence with hypergeometric tests, applying a repertoire-size bias correction to TCR pairs. A later analysis estimated false discovery rates by permuting HLA or CMV assignments 20 times. A later analysis grouped co-occurring TCRs with DBSCAN, adding TCRdist sequence similarity when clustering within HLA-allele-positive subsets. Co-occurrence clustering excluded repertoires with fewer than 30,000 or more than 120,000 public chains, plus five with anomalous nucleotide sharing. This is the immuneACCESS table as TCRdb keeps it, with only in-frame sequences that have V and J called. A part of the clones is gone; compared with another copy, unresolved V genes explain less than half, and the rest is unexplained. That table is the source of V, J and clone size, and D and trimming were worked out from the DNA. The sample includes some 150,000 clones, with 60% to 80% observed a single time. The leading ten clones occupy roughly 0.7% of the sample.

What the study reported, not specific to this receptor: The earlier analysis of a few hundred of the donors excluded some 15 rarely observed V segments, including chromosome 9 orphons, because counts were too low. Assigning TCR associations to individual alleles was difficult when HLA alleles, especially DR and DQ, strongly co-occurred. Broadly in line with IMGT annotations, most TCR beta V segments showed up in productive rearrangements about 87% or about 30% of the time in an earlier analysis of roughly 590 of the donors. Some IMGT-functional V segments, including TRBV6-2 and TRBV6-3, could not be distinguished by the 87-base-pair reads and were therefore excluded. A few of the identified cytomegalovirus-associated TCR beta chains were confirmed in vitro to be specific for cytomegalovirus antigens. A further reported finding was that TCR beta sequences accurately predicted the HLA-A and HLA-B alleles for most subjects in the first cohort. Correlated functional status among segregating V segments might reflect linkage disequilibrium, but an unknown experimental factor could not be ruled out. HLA typing was unavailable for some donors at each locus, so association tests used only the typed subset. Presence/absence analyses assumed roughly uniform sequencing depth across donors, an assumption that may not hold. The authors suggested that the approach could potentially be generalized to other disease states and immunological phenotypes. CMV serostatus was the only immune exposure information available for the cohort. Most TCR sequences were observed very rarely across donors, whereas some public TCRs were present in many individuals. According to a later genetic analysis, donors in an Asian-associated ancestry cluster had fewer N-insertions in productive TCRs than the roughly 700-donor mean. A later analysis found that most CMV-associated TCR beta chains appeared HLA-restricted, with HLA associations seemingly driven largely by CMV exposure. In a later analysis, HLA-associated TCR beta chains showed more clonal expansion and lower generation probabilities than non-associated chains that were equally common. According to a later analysis, parvovirus B19, influenza, CMV and Epstein-Barr virus appeared linked to several top co-occurrence clusters. The sequencing pipeline was judged likely to have produced a cluster of highly shared sequence variants as a technical artifact. In both the original and validation cohorts, the classifier was reported to diagnose cytomegalovirus status with high specificity and sensitivity. The study listed approximately 150 TCR beta chains as associated with cytomegalovirus. A later genetic analysis associated a missense DCLRE1C variant with V-gene and J-gene trimming of TCR beta chains, and an independent cohort replicated the association. A later analysis associated about 17,000 TCR beta sequences with specific HLA alleles at a false discovery rate of 0.05. In a later analysis, the rate of TCR association differed among HLA loci, with DRB1 alleles having the most associated TCRs and HLA-C alleles having the fewest. Only TCR beta chains were sequenced in this cohort, and the absence of alpha or paired-chain data limited detectable features.

Trimming takes 4 bases from V and 5 bases from J, and the germline ends sit 17 bases apart. CDR1 is given as SGHNT and CDR2 as YENEEA, both from the germline V gene. The CDR3 starts with the cysteine, ends with the phenylalanine, and has 15 residues. Only the CDR3 DNA stays, 45 bases, in frame from base 1. The chain links TRBV11-3 with TRBJ1-1, with TRBD1 as a weak D call on 5 bases. This clonotype was obtained from a male donor in good health and CMV-seronegative. The sample taken for sequencing was PBMCs. CDR3 reads: CASSSPFGGGTEAFF. The sequence in DNA is TGTGCCAGCAGCTCCCCTTTTGGTGGGGGGACTGAAGCTTTCTTT. The entire variable domain, with the stretches around the CDR3 drawn from the reference TRBV11-3 and TRBJ1-1 proteins, is EAGVVQSPRYKIIEKKQPVAFWCNPISGHNTLYWYLQNLGQGPELLIRYENEEAVDDSQLPKDRFSAERLKGVDSTLKIQPAELGDSAVYLCASSSPFGGGTEAFFGQGTRLTVV.